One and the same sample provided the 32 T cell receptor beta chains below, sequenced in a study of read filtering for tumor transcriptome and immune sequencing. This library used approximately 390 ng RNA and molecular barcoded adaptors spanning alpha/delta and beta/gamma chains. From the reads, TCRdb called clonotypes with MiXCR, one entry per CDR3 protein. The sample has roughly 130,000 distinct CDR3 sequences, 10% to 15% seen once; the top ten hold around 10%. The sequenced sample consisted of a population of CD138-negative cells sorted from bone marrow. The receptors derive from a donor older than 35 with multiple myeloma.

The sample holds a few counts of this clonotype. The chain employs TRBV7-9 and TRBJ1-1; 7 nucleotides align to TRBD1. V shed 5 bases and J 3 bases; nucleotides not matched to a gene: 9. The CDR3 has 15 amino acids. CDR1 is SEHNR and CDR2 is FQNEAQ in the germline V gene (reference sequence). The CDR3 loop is CASSRHTGADTEAFF. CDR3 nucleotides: TGTGCCAGCAGCCGACACACAGGGGCGGACACTGAAGCTTTCTTT.

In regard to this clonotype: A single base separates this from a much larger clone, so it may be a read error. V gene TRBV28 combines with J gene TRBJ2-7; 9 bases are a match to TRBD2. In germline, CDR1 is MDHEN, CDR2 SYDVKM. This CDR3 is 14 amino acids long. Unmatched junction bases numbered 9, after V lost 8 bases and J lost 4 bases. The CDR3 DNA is TGTGCCAGCGGCTGGATTAGCGGGAGTTACGAGCAGTACTTC. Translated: CASGWISGSYEQYF. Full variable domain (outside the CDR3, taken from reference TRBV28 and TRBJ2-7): DVKVTQSSRYLVKRTGEKVFLECVQDMDHENMFWYRQDPGLGLRLIYFSYDVKMKEKGDIPEGYSVSREKKERFSLILESASTNQTSMYLCASGWISGSYEQYFGPGTRLTVT.

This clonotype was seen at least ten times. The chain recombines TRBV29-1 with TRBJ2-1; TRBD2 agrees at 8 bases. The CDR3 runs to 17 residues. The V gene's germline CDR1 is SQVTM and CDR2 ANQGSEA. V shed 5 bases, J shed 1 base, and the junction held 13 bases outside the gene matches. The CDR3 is CSVPPRGVAGSYNEQFF. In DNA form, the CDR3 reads TGCAGCGTTCCCCCCAGGGGTGTAGCGGGATCCTACAATGAGCAGTTCTTC.

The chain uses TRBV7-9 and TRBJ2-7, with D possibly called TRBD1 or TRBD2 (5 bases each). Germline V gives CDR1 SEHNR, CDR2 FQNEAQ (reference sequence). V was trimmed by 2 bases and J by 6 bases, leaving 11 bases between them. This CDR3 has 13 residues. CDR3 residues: CASSLLEGSEQYF. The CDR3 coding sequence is TGTGCCAGCAGCTTATTAGAGGGGAGCGAGCAGTACTTC.

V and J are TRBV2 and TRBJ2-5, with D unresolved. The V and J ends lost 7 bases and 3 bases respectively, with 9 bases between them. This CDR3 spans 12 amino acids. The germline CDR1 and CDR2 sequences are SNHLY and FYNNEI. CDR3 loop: CASKQDEETQYF. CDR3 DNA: TGTGCCAGCAAGCAGGACGAAGAGACCCAGTACTTC. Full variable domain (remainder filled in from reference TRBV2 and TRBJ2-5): EPEVTQTPSHQVTQMGQEVILRCVPISNHLYFYWYRQILGQKVEFLVSFYNNEISEKSEIFDDQFSVERPDGSNFTLKIRSTKLEDSAMYFCASKQDEETQYFGPGTRLLVL.

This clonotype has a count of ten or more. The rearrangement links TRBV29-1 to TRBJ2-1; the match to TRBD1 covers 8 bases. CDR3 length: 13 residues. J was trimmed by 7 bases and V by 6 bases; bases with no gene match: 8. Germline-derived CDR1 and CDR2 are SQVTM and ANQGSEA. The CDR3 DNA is TGCAGCGTGAATCAGGGGGCTTCAAATGAGCAGTTCTTC. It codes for CSVNQGASNEQFF.

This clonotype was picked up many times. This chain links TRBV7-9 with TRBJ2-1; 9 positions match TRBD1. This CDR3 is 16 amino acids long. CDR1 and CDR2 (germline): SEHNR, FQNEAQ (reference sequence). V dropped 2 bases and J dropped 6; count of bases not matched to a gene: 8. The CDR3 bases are TGTGCCAGCAGCTTACCACAGGGGGCGCAGGTCAATGAGCAGTTCTTC. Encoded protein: CASSLPQGAQVNEQFF.

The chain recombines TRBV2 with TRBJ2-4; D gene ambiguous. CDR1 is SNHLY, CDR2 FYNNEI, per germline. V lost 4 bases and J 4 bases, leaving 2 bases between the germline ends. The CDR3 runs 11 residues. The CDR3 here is CASSVKNIQYF. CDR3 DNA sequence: TGTGCCAGCAGTGTAAAAAACATTCAGTACTTC.

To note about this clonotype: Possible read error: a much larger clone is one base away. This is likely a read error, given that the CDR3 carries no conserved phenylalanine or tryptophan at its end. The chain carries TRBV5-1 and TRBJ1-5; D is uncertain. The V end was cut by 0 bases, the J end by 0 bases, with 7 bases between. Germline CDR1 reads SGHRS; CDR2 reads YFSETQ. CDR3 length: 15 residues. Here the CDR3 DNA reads TGCGCCAGCAGCTTGGCCGGGTATAGCAATCAGCCCCAGCATTAT. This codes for CASSLAGYSNQPQHY.

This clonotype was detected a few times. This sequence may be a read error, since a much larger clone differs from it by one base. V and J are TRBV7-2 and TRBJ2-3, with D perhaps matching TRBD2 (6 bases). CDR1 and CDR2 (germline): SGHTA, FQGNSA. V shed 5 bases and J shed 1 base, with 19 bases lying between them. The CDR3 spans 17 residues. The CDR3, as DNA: TGTGCCAGCAGCCGCCACTATAGCGGAAGCGGCACAGATACGCAGTATTTT. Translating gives CASSRHYSGSGTDTQYF.

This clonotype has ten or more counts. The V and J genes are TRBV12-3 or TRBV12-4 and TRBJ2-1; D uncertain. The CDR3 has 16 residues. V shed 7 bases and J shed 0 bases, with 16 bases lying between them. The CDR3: CASTLAQDFSYNEQFF. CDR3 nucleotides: TGTGCCAGCACCCTGGCTCAAGATTTCTCCTACAATGAGCAGTTCTTC.

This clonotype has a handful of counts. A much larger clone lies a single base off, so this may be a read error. The CDR3 reads CSAAPGLANNVQFF. The CDR3 nucleotides are TGCAGCGCCGCCCCCGGACTAGCCAACAATGTGCAGTTCTTC. The gene calls are TRBV29-1 and TRBJ2-1; 8 positions match TRBD2. The CDR3 contains 14 residues. CDR1 SQVTM and CDR2 ANQGSEA come from the germline V gene.

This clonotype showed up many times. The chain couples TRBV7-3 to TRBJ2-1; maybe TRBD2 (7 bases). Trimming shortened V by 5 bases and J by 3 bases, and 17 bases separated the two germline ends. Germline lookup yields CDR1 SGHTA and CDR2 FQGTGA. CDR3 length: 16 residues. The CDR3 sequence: CASSPHGGALYNEQFF. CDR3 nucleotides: TGTGCCAGCAGCCCTCATGGGGGGGCCCTCTACAATGAGCAGTTCTTC.

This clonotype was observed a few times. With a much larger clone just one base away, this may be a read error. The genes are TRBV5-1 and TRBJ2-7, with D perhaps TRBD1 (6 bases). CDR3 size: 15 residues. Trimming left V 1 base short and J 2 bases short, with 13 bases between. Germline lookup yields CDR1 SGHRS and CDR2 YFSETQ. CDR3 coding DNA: TGCGCCAGCAGCTTGAGTGGGGACACCGCCTACGAGCAGTACTTC. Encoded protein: CASSLSGDTAYEQYF. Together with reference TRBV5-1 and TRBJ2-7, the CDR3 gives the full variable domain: KAGVTQTPRYLIKTRGQQVTLSCSPISGHRSVSWYQQTPGQGLQFLFEYFSETQRNKGNFPGRFSGRQFSNSRSEMNVSTLELGDSALYLCASSLSGDTAYEQYFGPGTRLTVT.

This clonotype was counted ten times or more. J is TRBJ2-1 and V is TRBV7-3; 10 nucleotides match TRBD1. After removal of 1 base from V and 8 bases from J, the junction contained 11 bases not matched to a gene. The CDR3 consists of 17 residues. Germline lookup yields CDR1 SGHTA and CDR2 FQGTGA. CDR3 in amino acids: CASSLMGTGDGGDEQFF. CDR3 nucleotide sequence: TGTGCCAGCAGCTTAATGGGGACAGGGGACGGCGGCGATGAGCAGTTCTTC.

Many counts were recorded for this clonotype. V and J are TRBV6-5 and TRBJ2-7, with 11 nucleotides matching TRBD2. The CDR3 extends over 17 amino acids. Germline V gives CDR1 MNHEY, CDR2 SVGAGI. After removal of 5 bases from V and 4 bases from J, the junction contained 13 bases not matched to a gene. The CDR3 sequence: CASSLVAGGFGEYEQYF. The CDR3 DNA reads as TGTGCCAGCAGTCTGGTAGCGGGAGGGTTCGGTGAGTACGAGCAGTACTTC.

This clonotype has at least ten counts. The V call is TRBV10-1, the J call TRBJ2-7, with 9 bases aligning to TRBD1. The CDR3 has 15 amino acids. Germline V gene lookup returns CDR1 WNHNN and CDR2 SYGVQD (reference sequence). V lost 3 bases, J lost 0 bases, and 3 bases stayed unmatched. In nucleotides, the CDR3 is TGCGCCAGCAGTGAAGGGACAGGGAGCTCCTACGAGCAGTACTTC. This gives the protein CASSEGTGSSYEQYF.

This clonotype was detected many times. As DNA, the CDR3 is TGCAGTGCTAGAGAACCGGGACAGGGATTATTCACTGAAGCTTTCTTT. Translation: CSAREPGQGLFTEAFF. V usage is TRBV20-1 and J usage is TRBJ1-1; 9 nucleotides match TRBD1. The CDR3 extends over 16 amino acids. Germline V gives CDR1 DFQATT, CDR2 SNEGSKA (reference sequence). Trimming removed 0 bases from V and 4 bases from J; junction bases left unmatched: 9.

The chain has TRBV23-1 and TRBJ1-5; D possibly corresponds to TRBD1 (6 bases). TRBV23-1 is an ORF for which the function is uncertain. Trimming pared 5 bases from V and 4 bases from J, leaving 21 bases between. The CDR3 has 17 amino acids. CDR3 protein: CASSVRGRLVLNQPQHF. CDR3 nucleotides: TGCGCCAGCAGTGTTAGGGGGAGGCTAGTATTAAATCAGCCCCAGCATTTT.

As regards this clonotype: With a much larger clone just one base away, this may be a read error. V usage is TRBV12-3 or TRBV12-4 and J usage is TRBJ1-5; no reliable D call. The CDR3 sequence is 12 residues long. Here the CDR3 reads CACSFNNQPQHF. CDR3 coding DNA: TGTGCCTGCAGTTTCAACAATCAGCCCCAGCATTTT.

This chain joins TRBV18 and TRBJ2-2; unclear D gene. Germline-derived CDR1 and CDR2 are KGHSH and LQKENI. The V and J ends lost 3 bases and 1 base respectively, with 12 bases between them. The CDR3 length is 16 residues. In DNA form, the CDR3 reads TGTGCCAGCTCACCTCTTGGTCACGTGAACACCGGGGAGCTGTTTTTT. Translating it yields CASSPLGHVNTGELFF.

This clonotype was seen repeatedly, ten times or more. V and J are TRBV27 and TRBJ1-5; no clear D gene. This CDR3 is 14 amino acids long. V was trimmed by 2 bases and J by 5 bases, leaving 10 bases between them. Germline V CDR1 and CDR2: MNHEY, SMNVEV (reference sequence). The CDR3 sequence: CASSLRGFDQPQHF. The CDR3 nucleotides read TGTGCCAGCAGTTTAAGAGGGTTTGATCAGCCCCAGCATTTT.

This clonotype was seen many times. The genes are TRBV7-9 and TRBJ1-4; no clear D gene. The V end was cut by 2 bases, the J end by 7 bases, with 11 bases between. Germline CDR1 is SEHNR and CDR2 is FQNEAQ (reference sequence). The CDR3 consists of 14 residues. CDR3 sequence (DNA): TGTGCCAGCAGCTTACCCGGTGAGACTGAAAAACTGTTTTTT. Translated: CASSLPGETEKLFF.

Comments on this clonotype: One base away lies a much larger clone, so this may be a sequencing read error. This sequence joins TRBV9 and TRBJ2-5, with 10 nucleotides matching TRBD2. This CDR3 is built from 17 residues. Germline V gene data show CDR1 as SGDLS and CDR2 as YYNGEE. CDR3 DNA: TGTGCCAGCTGCGTAGGTAGCGGGGGGACCTTACAAGAGACCCAGTACTTC. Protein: CASCVGSGGTLQETQYF.

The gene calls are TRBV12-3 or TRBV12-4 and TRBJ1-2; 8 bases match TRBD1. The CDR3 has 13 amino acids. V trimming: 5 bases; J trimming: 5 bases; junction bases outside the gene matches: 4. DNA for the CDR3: TGTGCCAGCAGTCCCTGGACAGGGTATGGCTACACCTTC. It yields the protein CASSPWTGYGYTF.

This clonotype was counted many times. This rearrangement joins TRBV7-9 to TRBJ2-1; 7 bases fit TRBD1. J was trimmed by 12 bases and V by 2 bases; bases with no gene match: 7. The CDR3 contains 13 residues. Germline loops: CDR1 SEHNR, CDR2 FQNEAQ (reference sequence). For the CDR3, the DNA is TGTGCCAGCAGCTTACGGGGACAGTTCGGGCAGTTCTTC. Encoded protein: CASSLRGQFGQFF.

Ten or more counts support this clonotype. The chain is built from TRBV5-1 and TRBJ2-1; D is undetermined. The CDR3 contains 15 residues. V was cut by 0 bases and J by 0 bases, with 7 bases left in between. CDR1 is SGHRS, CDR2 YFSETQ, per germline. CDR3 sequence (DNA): TGCGCCAGCAGCTTGGCGAGGAGCTCCTACAATGAGCAGTTCTTC. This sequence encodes CASSLARSSYNEQFF.

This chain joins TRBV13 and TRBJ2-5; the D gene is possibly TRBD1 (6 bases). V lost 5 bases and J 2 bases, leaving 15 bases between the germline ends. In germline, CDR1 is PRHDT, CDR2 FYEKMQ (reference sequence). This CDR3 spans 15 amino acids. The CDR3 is CASSRSGTTQETQYF. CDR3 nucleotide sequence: TGTGCCAGCAGCCGCTCCGGGACAACACAAGAGACCCAGTACTTC.

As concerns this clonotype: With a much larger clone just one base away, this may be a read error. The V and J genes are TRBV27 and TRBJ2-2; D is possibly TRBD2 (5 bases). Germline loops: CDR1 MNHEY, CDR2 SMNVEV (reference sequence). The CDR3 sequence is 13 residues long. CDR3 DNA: TGTGCCAGCAGTAGAACTAACACCGGGGAGCTGTCTTTT. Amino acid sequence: CASSRTNTGELSF.

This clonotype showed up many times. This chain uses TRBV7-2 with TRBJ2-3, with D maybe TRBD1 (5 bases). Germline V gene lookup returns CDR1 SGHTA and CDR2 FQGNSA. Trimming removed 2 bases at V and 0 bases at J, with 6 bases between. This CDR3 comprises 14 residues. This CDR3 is CASSLRQSTDTQYF. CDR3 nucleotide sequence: TGTGCCAGCAGCTTAAGACAGAGCACAGATACGCAGTATTTT.

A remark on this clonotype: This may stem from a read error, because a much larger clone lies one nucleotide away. CDR3 sequence reads: CTSSLEDYGYTF. Here the CDR3 DNA reads TGTACCAGCAGTTTGGAAGACTATGGCTACACCTTC. The chain carries TRBV28 and TRBJ1-2; unclear D gene. The germline V gene has CDR1 MDHEN and CDR2 SYDVKM. The CDR3 covers 12 residues.

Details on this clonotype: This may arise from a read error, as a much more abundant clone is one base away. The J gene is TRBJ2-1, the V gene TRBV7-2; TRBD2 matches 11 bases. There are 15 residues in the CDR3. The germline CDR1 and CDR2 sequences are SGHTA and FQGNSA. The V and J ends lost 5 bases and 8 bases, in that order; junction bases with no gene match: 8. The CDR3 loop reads CASSRTSGRGDEQFF. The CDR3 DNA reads TGTGCCAGCAGCCGAACTAGCGGGAGAGGCGATGAGCAGTTCTTC.